This T cell receptor beta chain was recorded in a study of T cell clones after liver transplantation. The V and J ends lost 11 bases and 5 bases respectively, with 21 bases between them. Germline V gene data show CDR1 as SGHAT and CDR2 as FQNNGV. This CDR3 is 15 amino acids long. Assay: immunoSEQ multiplex PCR; the TCRdb copy retains only in-frame clones and omits some. The profile shows nearly 25,000 clones, over 55% of them singletons. The chain is built from TRBV11-2 and TRBJ1-4, with a tentative D call TRBD1 (6 bases). Here the sequenced sample was CD4+ T cells from blood, taken before liver transplant. This receptor was taken from a human donor who received a liver transplant. In DNA form, the CDR3 reads TGTGCCTCATCGCTTAGCAGGGGCGGAAATGAAAAACTGTTTTTT. Translation: CASSLSRGGNEKLFF.